The 3 T cell receptor beta chains below come from one sample, sequenced in a study of blood T cells in healthy people across ages. The second PCR ran about 6 to 11 cycles with a sample-barcoded 5' primer and J-beta primers. TCRdb fed the 5' RACE reads into MiXCR, producing one record per CDR3 protein. The profile shows about 800,000 distinct CDR3 sequences, approximately 25% of them singletons. This same sample was also taken into another study, of T cells of mothers and their children.

The sequenced material came from blood. These receptors were collected from a boy between 10 and 17 years old in good health.

The rearrangement joins TRBV4-1 to TRBJ2-6; TRBD1 agrees at 7 bases. This CDR3 contains 21 residues. The ends lost 1 base at V and 2 bases at J; junction bases unmatched: 17. CDR1 is MGHRA, CDR2 YSYEKL, per germline. The CDR3 DNA is TGCGCCAGCAGCCAAGGCCACATAGGGGCGCCGACAGGGACTGGGGCCAACGTCCTGACTTTC. Amino acid sequence: CASSQGHIGAPTGTGANVLTF.

This clonotype has just a few counts. The chain uses TRBV20-1 and TRBJ2-5; a possible D gene is TRBD1 (6 bases). The CDR3 is 15 amino acids. Per the germline V gene, CDR1 is DFQATT and CDR2 is SNEGSKA (reference sequence). V lost 0 bases to trimming and J lost 4 bases, with 15 bases between them. DNA for the CDR3: TGCAGTGCTAGAGATCGAAACAGGGCGGGAGAGACCCAGTACTTC. Translation: CSARDRNRAGETQYF.

J is TRBJ2-5 and V is TRBV7-2; 7 bases agree with TRBD1. Germline trimming cut 5 bases from V and 3 bases from J; bases unmatched to any gene: 9. CDR1 and CDR2 (germline): SGHTA, FQGNSA. The CDR3 consists of 15 residues. Written as DNA, the CDR3 is TGTGCCAGCAGCCCACAGGGGTCGGTCGAAGAGACCCAGTACTTC. This gives the protein CASSPQGSVEETQYF. Variable domain in full (rest from reference TRBV7-2 and TRBJ2-5): GAGVSQSPSNKVTEKGKDVELRCDPISGHTALYWYRQSLGQGLEFLIYFQGNSAPDKSGLPSDRFSAERTGGSVSTLTIQRTQQEDSAVYLCASSPQGSVEETQYFGPGTRLLVL.